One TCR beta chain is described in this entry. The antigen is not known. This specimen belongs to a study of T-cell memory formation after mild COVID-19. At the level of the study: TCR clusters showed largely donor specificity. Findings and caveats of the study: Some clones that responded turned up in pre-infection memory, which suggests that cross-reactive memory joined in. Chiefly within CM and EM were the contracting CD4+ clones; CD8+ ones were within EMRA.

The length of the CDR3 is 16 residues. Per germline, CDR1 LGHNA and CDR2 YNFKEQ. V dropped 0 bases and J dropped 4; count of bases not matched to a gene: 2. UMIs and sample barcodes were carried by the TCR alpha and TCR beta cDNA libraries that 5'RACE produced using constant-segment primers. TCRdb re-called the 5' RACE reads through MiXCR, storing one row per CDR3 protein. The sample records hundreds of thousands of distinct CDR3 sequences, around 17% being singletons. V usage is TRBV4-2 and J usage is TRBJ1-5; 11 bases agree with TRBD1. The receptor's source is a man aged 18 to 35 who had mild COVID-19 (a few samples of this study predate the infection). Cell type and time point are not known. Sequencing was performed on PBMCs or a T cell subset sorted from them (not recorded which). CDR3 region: CASSQERDRGNQPQHF. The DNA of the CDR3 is TGTGCCAGCAGCCAAGAACGGGACAGGGGGAATCAGCCCCAGCATTTT.